This passage covers 30 T cell receptor beta chains from one sample sequenced in a study of beta chain features in type 1 diabetes. Findings and caveats of the study: In every one of the four CD4+ subsets, TCRB CDR3s were moderately but significantly shorter in Type 1 diabetes patients.

Expressed TCRB transcripts were sequenced, since all the RNA that had been isolated was reverse transcribed. Using immunoSEQ multiplex PCR, the repertoire was profiled, and TCRdb retains in-frame clones only, with some absent. This sample has some 360,000 clones; around 10% occur once, and the top ten carry approximately 0.6%. These receptors are not linked to any known antigen. Sequenced sample: central memory CD4+ T cells from blood. The receptors here all came from a man aged 25-40 years with type 1 diabetes.

The sample holds a few counts of this clone. The J gene is TRBJ1-2, the V gene TRBV18; D is ambiguous. Per germline, CDR1 KGHSH and CDR2 LQKENI. There are 14 residues in the CDR3. Trimming left V 3 bases short and J 5 bases short, with 13 bases between. This chain's CDR3 is CASSPVRTEYGYTF. The CDR3 coding sequence is TGTGCCAGCTCACCTGTTCGGACGGAGTATGGCTACACCTTC.

The chain has TRBV7-9 and TRBJ2-1, with 8 bases lining up with TRBD2. V dropped 2 bases and J dropped 6; count of bases not matched to a gene: 3. Germline values: CDR1 SEHNR, CDR2 FQNEAQ (reference sequence). This CDR3 spans 14 amino acids. CDR3 in amino acids: CASSLFLAGNEQFF. The CDR3 nucleotides read TGTGCCAGCAGCTTATTCCTAGCGGGCAATGAGCAGTTCTTC.

Only a few counts were recorded for this clone. The chain has TRBV5-1 and TRBJ1-5; TRBD1 aligns across 10 bases. The CDR3 length is 17 residues. CDR1 SGHRS and CDR2 YFSETQ come from the germline V gene. V shed 4 bases and J 4 bases; nucleotides not matched to a gene: 11. This CDR3 is CASSDTKTGGQNQPQHF. Written as DNA, the CDR3 is TGCGCCAGCAGCGACACTAAGACAGGGGGCCAGAATCAGCCCCAGCATTTT.

The V and J genes are TRBV28 and TRBJ2-3; the match to TRBD1 covers 9 bases. J was trimmed by 3 bases and V by 5 bases; bases with no gene match: 6. This CDR3 region has 15 residues. The V gene's germline CDR1 is MDHEN and CDR2 SYDVKM. The CDR3 sequence: CASSEPGQGTDTQYF. The CDR3 coding sequence is TGTGCCAGCAGTGAACCTGGACAGGGGACAGATACGCAGTATTTT.

V usage is TRBV6-6 and J usage is TRBJ2-3; 10 nucleotides agree with TRBD1. There are 14 residues in the CDR3. The V segment lost 10 bases and the J segment 4 bases; nucleotides outside the gene matches: 8. Germline CDR1 MNHNY, CDR2 SVGAGI (reference sequence). DNA of the CDR3: TGTGCCACCACCGGGACAGGGGTAGCAGATACGCAGTATTTT. This codes for CATTGTGVADTQYF.

V is TRBV15 and J is TRBJ2-3; D not resolved. Germline CDR1 reads LNHNV; CDR2 reads YYDKDF (reference sequence). V was clipped by 0 bases and J by 4 bases, with 8 bases between them. This CDR3 region has 14 residues. In DNA, the CDR3 is TGTGCCACCAGCAGAGATCGGGTTTCAGATACGCAGTATTTT. Its translation: CATSRDRVSDTQYF.

This clone has only a few counts. V is TRBV9 and J is TRBJ1-1; D not certain. Germline V gene lookup returns CDR1 SGDLS and CDR2 YYNGEE. The CDR3 loop spans 15 amino acids. The V gene lost 0 bases and the J gene lost 3 bases, with 12 bases spanning the gap. The CDR3 sequence: CASSVAPTEHTEAFF. The CDR3 DNA reads TGTGCCAGCAGCGTAGCCCCCACAGAACACACTGAAGCTTTCTTT.

The CDR3 DNA follows: TGTGCCAGCAGTTTTCGGGACAGGGTACATGGCTACACCTTC. Translation: CASSFRDRVHGYTF. This chain joins TRBV27 and TRBJ1-2; TRBD1 agrees at 9 bases. Germline values: CDR1 MNHEY, CDR2 SMNVEV (reference sequence). This CDR3 contains 14 residues. V dropped 3 bases and J dropped 6; count of bases not matched to a gene: 5.

V is TRBV7-9 and J is TRBJ2-3, with D possibly being TRBD1 (6 bases). V lost 2 bases and J 3 bases, leaving 9 bases between the germline ends. The CDR3 extends over 14 amino acids. Germline V gene data show CDR1 as SEHNR and CDR2 as FQNEAQ (reference sequence). The CDR3 here is CASSLKQGTDTQYF. The CDR3 nucleotides are TGTGCCAGCAGCTTAAAGCAGGGGACAGATACGCAGTATTTT.

In this sample, this clone turned up a few times. The rearrangement uses TRBV28 and TRBJ1-3, with a possible D match to TRBD1 (5 bases). The length of the CDR3 is 16 residues. Germline CDR1 and CDR2: MDHEN and SYDVKM. The germline V and J ends were trimmed by 4 bases and 0 bases, with 13 bases remaining between them. The CDR3 region has the DNA TGTGCCAGCAGTTCAGTTGGGGCGGCCTCTGGAAACACCATATATTTT. Its protein is CASSSVGAASGNTIYF.

V and J are TRBV2 and TRBJ2-1; 8 bases fit TRBD1. The CDR3 spans 15 residues. The germline gives CDR1 SNHLY, CDR2 FYNNEI. The V and J ends lost 4 bases and 7 bases, in that order; junction bases with no gene match: 9. This chain's CDR3 is CASSGTGGLGNEQFF. As DNA, the CDR3 is TGTGCCAGCAGTGGTACAGGGGGTTTAGGTAATGAGCAGTTCTTC.

The rearrangement uses TRBV4-3 and TRBJ2-7; 9 nucleotides agree with TRBD1. Germline V gene data show CDR1 as LGHNA and CDR2 as YSLEER. This CDR3 comprises 18 residues. The V segment lost 0 bases and the J segment 3 bases; nucleotides outside the gene matches: 12. CDR3 amino acids: CASSQDPDGTGLYYEQYF. The CDR3 coding sequence is TGCGCCAGCAGCCAAGATCCCGACGGGACAGGGCTATACTACGAGCAGTACTTC.

CDR3: CASSLALAGVSYEQYF. As DNA, the CDR3 is TGCGCCAGCAGCCTGGCCCTAGCGGGAGTTTCGTACGAGCAGTACTTC. The genes are TRBV5-1 and TRBJ2-7; TRBD2 matches 10 bases. V lost 4 bases, J lost 4 bases, and 11 bases stayed unmatched. The CDR3 covers 16 residues. From germline, CDR1 is SGHRS and CDR2 YFSETQ.

The table lists this clone with a few counts. The chain couples TRBV11-2 to TRBJ2-7, with D unclear. V gave up 1 base and J gave up 5 bases, with 18 bases separating them. Germline V gives CDR1 SGHAT, CDR2 FQNNGV. This CDR3 contains 16 residues. The CDR3 is CASSLGVQREFDEQYF. The CDR3 DNA reads as TGTGCCAGCAGCTTAGGGGTTCAAAGGGAATTTGACGAGCAGTACTTC. The full variable domain, rest sourced from reference TRBV11-2 and TRBJ2-7, is EAGVAQSPRYKIIEKRQSVAFWCNPISGHATLYWYQQILGQGPKLLIQFQNNGVVDDSQLPKDRFSAERLKGVDSTLKIQPAKLEDSAVYLCASSLGVQREFDEQYFGPGTRLTVT.

This rearrangement joins TRBV28 to TRBJ1-2, with a weak D call TRBD1 (6 bases). In germline, CDR1 is MDHEN, CDR2 SYDVKM. V lost 7 bases to trimming and J lost 7 bases, with 13 bases between them. CDR3 length: 12 amino acids. CDR3 nucleotides: TGTGCCAGCACCTGGGGGGGCGCTGGCTACACCTTC. It translates to CASTWGGAGYTF.

The rearrangement links TRBV5-1 to TRBJ1-5, with TRBD1 matching 7 bases. The CDR3 consists of 14 residues. The junction had 6 bases not matched to a gene; V was cut back by 3 bases and J by 6 bases. The germline V gene has CDR1 SGHRS and CDR2 YFSETQ. CDR3 in DNA: TGCGCCAGCAGCTCGGGACAGACAAGTCAGCCCCAGCATTTT. Encoded protein: CASSSGQTSQPQHF.

This clone was picked up a small number of times. The genes are TRBV11-2 and TRBJ2-7; the D gene is possibly TRBD1 (8 bases). CDR3 length equals 13 residues. CDR1 and CDR2 from the germline V gene are SGHAT and FQNNGV. V was trimmed by 4 bases and J by 8 bases, leaving 15 bases between them. This CDR3 is CASSSDRGGKQYF. The CDR3, as DNA: TGTGCCAGCAGCTCCGACAGGGGAGGGAAGCAGTACTTC.

This chain uses TRBV29-1 with TRBJ2-7; weak D call: TRBD1 (5 bases). V lost 5 bases, J lost 0 bases, and 14 bases lay in between. The CDR3 is made up of 14 amino acids. Germline V lookup: CDR1 SQVTM, CDR2 ANQGSEA. CDR3 sequence reads: CSVRRALSSYEQYF. The CDR3 DNA sequence: TGCAGCGTTCGCAGGGCCCTAAGCTCCTACGAGCAGTACTTC.

This clone was counted only a few times. The chain uses TRBV7-9 and TRBJ2-7; D is perhaps TRBD1 (5 bases). The CDR3 is 15 residues long. Germline V gene data show CDR1 as SEHNR and CDR2 as FQNEAQ (reference sequence). V was trimmed by 7 bases and J by 4 bases, leaving 20 bases between them. CDR3 sequence: CASTTVGARPYEQYF. The CDR3 DNA reads as TGTGCCAGCACCACAGTAGGGGCTAGGCCGTACGAGCAGTACTTC.

In its sample, this clone was seen a few times. V and J are TRBV30 and TRBJ2-7; the D is unclear. The germline gives CDR1 GTSNPN, CDR2 SVGIG (reference sequence). The CDR3 is made up of 13 amino acids. Trimming left V 5 bases short and J 2 bases short, with 13 bases between. The CDR3 bases are TGTGCCTGGGGTGGGAAGGCCACCTACGAGCAGTACTTC. Translating gives CAWGGKATYEQYF.

This clone was seen ten or more times. V is TRBV18 and J is TRBJ1-5; D call uncertain. The CDR3 runs to 14 residues. Germline V gene lookup returns CDR1 KGHSH and CDR2 LQKENI. Trimming shortened V by 3 bases and J by 4 bases, and 10 bases separated the two germline ends. The CDR3 sequence is CASSPDTPNQPQHF. CDR3 coding DNA: TGTGCCAGCTCACCTGACACCCCGAATCAGCCCCAGCATTTT. The variable domain in full, with the rest retrieved from reference TRBV18 and TRBJ1-5, is NAGVMQNPRHLVRRRGQEARLRCSPMKGHSHVYWYRQLPEEGLKFMVYLQKENIIDESGMPKERFSAEFPKEGPSILRIQQVVRGDSAAYFCASSPDTPNQPQHFGDGTRLSIL.

The table lists this clone with a few counts. This chain links TRBV6-1 with TRBJ1-2; 7 bases fit TRBD1. Per germline, CDR1 MNHNS and CDR2 SASEGT. The CDR3 spans 15 residues. The ends lost 6 bases at V and 13 bases at J; junction bases unmatched: 20. The CDR3 protein is CASSPFQPMDRRCTF. CDR3 DNA sequence: TGTGCCAGCAGCCCCTTCCAACCGATGGACAGGCGATGCACCTTC.

The rearrangement links TRBV4-1 to TRBJ2-5; 7 nucleotides line up with TRBD2. V gave up 1 base and J gave up 3 bases; unmatched junction bases: 11. Germline CDR1 reads MGHRA; CDR2 reads YSYEKL. This CDR3 is 17 amino acids long. The CDR3 loop reads CASSQVRDSRGEETQYF. The CDR3, as DNA: TGCGCCAGCAGCCAAGTACGGGACTCCCGGGGGGAAGAGACCCAGTACTTC.

This clone was observed a few times. The chain is built from TRBV28 and TRBJ2-6, with 9 bases identical to TRBD1. The trim removed 4 bases at V and 1 base at J, leaving 8 bases unmatched. CDR3 length: 18 amino acids. CDR1 and CDR2 (germline): MDHEN, SYDVKM. The CDR3 DNA reads TGTGCCAGCAGTTCCAATAGACAGGGGGGTTCTGGGGCCAACGTCCTGACTTTC. It codes for CASSSNRQGGSGANVLTF. Full variable domain (remainder filled in from reference TRBV28 and TRBJ2-6): DVKVTQSSRYLVKRTGEKVFLECVQDMDHENMFWYRQDPGLGLRLIYFSYDVKMKEKGDIPEGYSVSREKKERFSLILESASTNQTSMYLCASSSNRQGGSGANVLTFGAGSRLTVL.

This rearrangement joins TRBV28 to TRBJ1-4; D is perhaps TRBD1 (6 bases). Trimming took off 4 bases at V and 1 base at J, with 13 bases between the two ends. The CDR3 is made up of 16 amino acids. Germline CDR1 reads MDHEN; CDR2 reads SYDVKM. This chain's CDR3 is CASSWGGGGTNEKLFF. The CDR3 DNA reads TGTGCCAGCAGTTGGGGGGGCGGTGGAACTAATGAAAAACTGTTTTTT. The full variable domain, rest sourced from reference TRBV28 and TRBJ1-4, is DVKVTQSSRYLVKRTGEKVFLECVQDMDHENMFWYRQDPGLGLRLIYFSYDVKMKEKGDIPEGYSVSREKKERFSLILESASTNQTSMYLCASSWGGGGTNEKLFFGSGTQLSVL.

This clone was found a few times. The genes are TRBV28 and TRBJ2-2; 7 bases align to TRBD1. V shed 5 bases, J shed 1 base, and the junction held 4 bases outside the gene matches. CDR1 is MDHEN, CDR2 SYDVKM, per germline. The CDR3 loop spans 15 amino acids. The CDR3 bases are TGTGCCAGCAGTGCAGGACAGGTGAACACCGGGGAGCTGTTTTTT. The encoded protein is CASSAGQVNTGELFF.

The chain has TRBV5-4 and TRBJ1-5; D remains ambiguous. Looked up from germline, CDR1 is SGHNT and CDR2 is YYREEE (reference sequence). The CDR3 runs to 15 residues. V dropped 0 bases and J dropped 6 bases, with 13 bases sitting between them. As DNA, the CDR3 is TGTGCCAGCAGCTTGGACCCCGCCGGTCCTCAGCCCCAGCATTTT. The encoded protein is CASSLDPAGPQPQHF.

The chain recombines TRBV28 with TRBJ2-1; D is unclear. This CDR3 is 13 amino acids long. The V gene lost 6 bases and the J gene lost 6 bases, with 12 bases spanning the gap. Germline CDR1 and CDR2: MDHEN and SYDVKM. The CDR3 DNA reads TGTGCCAGCAGCCCCACCCCGGGCAATGAGCAGTTCTTC. Amino acids: CASSPTPGNEQFF.

This clone came up many times. The chain is built from TRBV7-2 and TRBJ2-3; maybe TRBD2 (6 bases). Germline V gene data show CDR1 as SGHTA and CDR2 as FQGNSA. This CDR3 has 13 residues. The germline V and J ends were trimmed by 6 bases and 3 bases, with 10 bases remaining between them. CDR3 in amino acids: CASREGQTDTQYF. In DNA, the CDR3 is TGTGCCAGCAGGGAGGGGCAGACAGATACGCAGTATTTT.

V usage is TRBV10-3 and J usage is TRBJ2-5; D may be TRBD2 (5 bases). The ends were cut back, 4 bases at V and 0 bases at J, with 6 bases in the middle. This CDR3 is 13 amino acids long. The V gene's germline CDR1 is ENHRY and CDR2 SYGVKD. The CDR3 region is CAISVDYQETQYF. In DNA form, the CDR3 reads TGTGCCATCAGTGTGGACTACCAAGAGACCCAGTACTTC.